This record concerns one TCR beta chain sequence. The entry originates in a study of blood T cell repertoires in COVID-19. Study information: There were acute and convalescent COVID-19 samples, and they came from the United States, Italy and Spain. T cells, B-cell-depleted T cells, or PBMCs supplied cDNA or gDNA.

Per the germline V gene, CDR1 is SGHTA and CDR2 is FQGNSA. This CDR3 is built from 16 residues. V was clipped by 1 base and J by 4 bases; unmatched bases: 6. Source study methods: The authors estimated nucleated cell counts from reference gene primer amplification. Method: immunoSEQ multiplex PCR; TCRdb's copy keeps in-frame clones and lacks some. The V and J calls and clone size are taken from that table; D and trimming were inferred from the DNA. Altogether under 350,000 clones are present, almost 85% being singletons, with the ten largest covering approximately 7.9%. Input material: peripheral blood. The source is a human donor in a cohort sampled during active COVID-19. V and J are TRBV7-2 and TRBJ2-7, with 11 bases fitting TRBD2. Here the CDR3 reads CASSLEELAGGYEQYF. The CDR3 DNA is TGTGCCAGCAGCTTAGAAGAGCTAGCGGGGGGTTACGAGCAGTACTTC.